This entry concerns a single T cell receptor (beta chain). The target antigen is unknown. This sample is drawn from a study of CD8 T cells in Susac syndrome. Study-wide context: Among sequenced Susac syndrome patients, about six had active disease and under ten were in remission. Overall study results and limits: A relatively small number of individuals underwent TCR sequencing and HLA analysis. Within Susac syndrome CD4+ T cell repertoires, clonal expansion was not evident.

The RNA input was 0.5 to 1 ug, and it was reverse transcribed with random hexamers. TCRdb ran MiXCR on the immunoSEQ multiplex PCR reads and lists one entry per CDR3 protein. This sample has around 180,000 distinct CDR3 sequences, with approximately 94% found just once. The diagnostic criteria were recently defined, and patients with Susac syndrome met them for definite or probable disease. This CDR3 comprises 15 residues. Germline V gene sequence: CDR1 SGHTA, CDR2 FQGNSA. Trimming cost V 5 bases and J 2 bases; bases outside gene matches: 7. This receptor was obtained from a human donor with Susac syndrome. The rearrangement uses TRBV7-2 and TRBJ2-3; 7 bases map to TRBD1. What was sequenced was CD4+ T cells from PBMCs. The CDR3 region has the DNA TGTGCCAGCAGCCCCAGACAGGGACCCACAGATACGCAGTATTTT. Amino acids: CASSPRQGPTDTQYF. The full variable domain, in which reference TRBV7-2 and TRBJ2-3 provide the parts outside the CDR3, is GAGVSQSPSNKVTEKGKDVELRCDPISGHTALYWYRQSLGQGLEFLIYFQGNSAPDKSGLPSDRFSAERTGGSVSTLTIQRTQQEDSAVYLCASSPRQGPTDTQYFGPGTRLTVL.